The rows below give T cell receptor beta chains drawn from one sample of a study of T cell responses to AZD1222 COVID-19 vaccine. Some clones are missing from TCRdb's copy, which holds only in-frame ones; the method was immunoSEQ multiplex PCR. The sample contains 100,000 to 150,000 clones, 90% of which appear only once. The material sequenced was peripheral blood, taken on day 0 of MenACWY control vaccination. These receptor sequences come from an adult in good health. Both conserved end residues are part of each CDR3. A D gene is named only where the DNA matches it firmly. Not every row has a clone size; where given, it reads once, few, many or a size class.

j_call,cdr3_length,v_call,clone_size,d_call,cdr3_aa,cdr3_nt
TRBJ2-2,16,TRBV15,once,-,CATRRVGTPNTGELFF,TGTGCCACCAGAAGAGTAGGGACACCGAACACCGGGGAGCTGTTTTTT
TRBJ2-5,13,TRBV7-2,few,TRBD1,CASSLGQGETQYF,TGTGCCAGCAGCTTAGGACAGGGCGAGACCCAGTACTTC
TRBJ2-7,11,TRBV28,-,-,CASSPRYEQYF,TGTGCCAGCAGTCCTCGCTACGAGCAGTACTTC
TRBJ1-2,14,TRBV14,-,-,CASSQAGKIYGYTF,TGTGCCAGCAGCCAAGCGGGAAAGATCTATGGCTACACCTTC
TRBJ1-1,11,TRBV27,-,-,CASRMNTEAFF,TGTGCCAGTAGGATGAACACTGAAGCTTTCTTT
TRBJ1-2,14,TRBV14,-,-,CASSRKDSLSGYTF,TGTGCCAGCAGCCGAAAGGACAGCCTTTCCGGCTACACCTTC
TRBJ2-2,18,TRBV4-1,few,-,CASSQDSGRGFNTGELFF,TGCGCCAGCAGCCAAGATTCTGGCAGGGGCTTTAACACCGGGGAGCTGTTTTTT
TRBJ1-5,18,TRBV28,-,-,CASTPLAGVGDSNQPQHF,TGTGCCAGCACCCCCCTCGCAGGGGTGGGGGATAGCAATCAGCCCCAGCATTTT
TRBJ2-1,10,TRBV7-9,-,-,CASGRNEQFF,TGTGCCAGCGGTCGGAATGAGCAGTTCTTC
TRBJ2-2,15,TRBV6-4,-,TRBD1,CASSPGDRGASELFF,TGTGCCAGCAGTCCGGGGGACAGGGGGGCGTCAGAGCTGTTTTTT
TRBJ2-3,13,TRBV11-1,-,-,CASRTGSTDTQYF,TGTGCCAGCAGGACAGGTAGCACAGATACGCAGTATTTT
TRBJ1-2,12,TRBV3-1/TRBV3-2,-,-,CASNQGNYGYTF,TGTGCCAGCAACCAGGGGAACTATGGCTACACCTTC
TRBJ1-1,16,TRBV28,-,TRBD1,CASSLLPGQGHTEAFF,TGTGCCAGCAGTTTATTGCCTGGACAGGGCCACACTGAAGCTTTCTTT
TRBJ2-1,17,TRBV28,-,TRBD2,CASSLSLAGGSYNEQFF,TGTGCCAGCAGTTTATCGCTAGCGGGGGGCTCCTACAATGAGCAGTTCTTC
TRBJ1-2,12,TRBV28,once,-,CASSPGQYGYTF,TGTGCCAGCAGTCCGGGCCAGTATGGCTACACCTTC
TRBJ1-1,13,TRBV7-6,-,-,CASSNRVGTEAFF,TGTGCCAGCTCCAACAGGGTAGGGACTGAAGCTTTCTTT
TRBJ2-1,19,TRBV4-3,-,TRBD2,CASSQDLYASGGSYNEQFF,TGCGCCAGCAGCCAAGATCTTTATGCAAGCGGGGGGTCCTACAATGAGCAGTTCTTC
TRBJ1-5,13,TRBV2,-,TRBD1,CASRGQGNQPQHF,TGTGCCAGCAGGGGACAGGGCAATCAGCCCCAGCATTTT
TRBJ2-1,14,TRBV6-5,-,-,CASSASGSYNEQFF,TGTGCCAGCAGCGCCTCAGGGAGCTACAATGAGCAGTTCTTC